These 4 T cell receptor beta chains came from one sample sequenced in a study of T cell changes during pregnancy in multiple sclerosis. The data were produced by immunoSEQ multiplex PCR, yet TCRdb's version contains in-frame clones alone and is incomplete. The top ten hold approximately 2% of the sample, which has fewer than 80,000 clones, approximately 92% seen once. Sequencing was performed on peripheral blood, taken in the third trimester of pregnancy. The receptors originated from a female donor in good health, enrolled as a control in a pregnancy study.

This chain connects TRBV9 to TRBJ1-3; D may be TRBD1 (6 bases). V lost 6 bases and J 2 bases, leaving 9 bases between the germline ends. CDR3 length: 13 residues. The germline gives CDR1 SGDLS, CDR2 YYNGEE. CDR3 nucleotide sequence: TGTGCCAGCAAGGGGGAACCTGGAAACACCATATATTTT. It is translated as CASKGEPGNTIYF.

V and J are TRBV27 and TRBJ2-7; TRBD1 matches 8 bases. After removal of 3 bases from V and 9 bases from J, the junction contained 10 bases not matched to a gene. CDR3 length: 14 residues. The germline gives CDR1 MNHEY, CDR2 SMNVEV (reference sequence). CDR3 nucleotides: TGTGCCAGCAGTTTTTTCGGACAGGGCGCGACGCAGTACTTC. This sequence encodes CASSFFGQGATQYF.

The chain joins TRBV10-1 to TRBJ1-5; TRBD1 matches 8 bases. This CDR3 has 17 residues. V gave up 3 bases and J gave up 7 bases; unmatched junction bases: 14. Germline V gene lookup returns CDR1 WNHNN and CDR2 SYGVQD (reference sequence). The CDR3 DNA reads TGCGCCAGCAGTGATGACAGGGGACGTCCCGGGAACCAGCCCCAGCATTTT. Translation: CASSDDRGRPGNQPQHF.

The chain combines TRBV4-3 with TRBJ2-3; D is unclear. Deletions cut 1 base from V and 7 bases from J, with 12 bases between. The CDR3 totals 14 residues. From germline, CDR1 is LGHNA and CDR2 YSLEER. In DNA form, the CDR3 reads TGCGCCAGCAGCCAAGTCCCCAAGCGCAATACGCAGTATTTT. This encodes CASSQVPKRNTQYF.